The entry below describes one T cell receptor (beta chain). Its antigen is still unknown. Here the gene names and germline are mouse. The read terminates 1 residue ahead of where the CDR3 ends, so the germline J gene completes it. The method was immunoSEQ multiplex PCR; TCRdb's version includes in-frame clones alone and lacks a portion of them. Of 48,000 or so clones in the sample, around 69% were seen once. The data were taken from a study of tissue T cells after allogeneic stem cell transplantation. Germline CDR1 reads MNHDT; CDR2 reads YYDKIL. The CDR3 is 15 amino acids. J lost 0 bases, V lost 6 bases, and 2 bases had no gene match. Findings and limits, study-wide: Which tissue TCRs were alloreactive or antigen-specific was not determined. Some clones might be persisting host cells. Tissue-detected TCR repertoire was only partly captured by blood and spleen T cells.

The sequenced sample consisted of sorted cells pooled from one or two spleens. The sequence derives from a pool of C57BL/6 mice in good health. The chain couples TRBV17 to TRBJ2-2; 9 bases fit TRBD2. CDR3 DNA, as far as it was read: TGTGCTAGCAGAGGGACTGGGTCAAACACCGGGCAGCTCTAC. This sequence encodes CASRGTGSNTGQLY. The entire CDR3 reads CASRGTGSNTGQLYF.